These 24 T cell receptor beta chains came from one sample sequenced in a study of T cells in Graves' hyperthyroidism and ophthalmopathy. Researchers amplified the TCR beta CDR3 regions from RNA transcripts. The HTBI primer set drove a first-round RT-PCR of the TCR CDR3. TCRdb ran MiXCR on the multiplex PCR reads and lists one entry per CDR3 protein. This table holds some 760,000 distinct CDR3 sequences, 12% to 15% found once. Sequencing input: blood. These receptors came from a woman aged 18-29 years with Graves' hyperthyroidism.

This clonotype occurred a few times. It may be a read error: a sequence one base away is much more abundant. DNA of the CDR3: TGTGCCAGCAGCTTACTAGACCGGGGACTCACTAGCACAGATACGCAGTATTTT. Protein product: CASSLLDRGLTSTDTQYF. V and J are TRBV7-9 and TRBJ2-3, with a tentative D call TRBD2 (6 bases). Per the germline V gene, CDR1 is SEHNR and CDR2 is FQNEAQ (reference sequence). V was cut by 2 bases and J by 0 bases, with 18 bases left in between. The CDR3 totals 18 residues. Supplemented by reference TRBV7-9 and TRBJ2-3, the full variable domain reads DTGVSQNPRHKITKRGQNVTFRCDPISEHNRLYWYRQTLGQGPEFLTYFQNEAQLEKSRLLSDRFSAERPKGSFSTLEIQRTEQGDSAMYLCASSLLDRGLTSTDTQYFGPGTRLTVL.

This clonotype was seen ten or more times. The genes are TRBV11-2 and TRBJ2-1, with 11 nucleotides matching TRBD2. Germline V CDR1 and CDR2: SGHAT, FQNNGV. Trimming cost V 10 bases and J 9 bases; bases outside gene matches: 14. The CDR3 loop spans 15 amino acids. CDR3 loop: CANRRLAGRLGEQFF. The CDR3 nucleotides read TGTGCCAACAGACGACTAGCGGGAAGGTTGGGTGAGCAGTTCTTC.

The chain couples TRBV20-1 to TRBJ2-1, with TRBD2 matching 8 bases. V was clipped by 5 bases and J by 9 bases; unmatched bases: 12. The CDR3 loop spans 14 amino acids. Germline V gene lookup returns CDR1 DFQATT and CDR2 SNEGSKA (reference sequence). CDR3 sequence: CSALVSGGPGEQFF. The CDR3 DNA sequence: TGCAGTGCTCTGGTATCGGGAGGGCCGGGTGAGCAGTTCTTC.

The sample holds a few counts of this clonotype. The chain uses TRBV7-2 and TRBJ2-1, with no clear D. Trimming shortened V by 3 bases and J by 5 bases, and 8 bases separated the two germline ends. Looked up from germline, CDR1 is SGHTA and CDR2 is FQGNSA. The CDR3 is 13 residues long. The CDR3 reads CASSFGPHNEQFF. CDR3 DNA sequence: TGTGCCAGCAGCTTCGGACCTCACAATGAGCAGTTCTTC.

The CDR3: CATSRNIGNTIYF. CDR3 coding DNA: TGTGCCACCAGCCGAAATATTGGAAACACCATATATTTT. The gene calls are TRBV15 and TRBJ1-3, with D unresolved. The CDR3 covers 13 residues. Per the germline V gene, CDR1 is LNHNV and CDR2 is YYDKDF (reference sequence). The V end lost 5 bases, the J end lost 3 bases, and 8 bases lay between the germline ends.

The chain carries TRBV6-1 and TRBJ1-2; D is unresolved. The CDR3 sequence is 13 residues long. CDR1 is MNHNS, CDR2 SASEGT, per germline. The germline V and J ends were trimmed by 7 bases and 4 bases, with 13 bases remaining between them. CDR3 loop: CASTFLGGYGYTF. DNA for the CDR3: TGTGCCAGCACTTTCCTAGGAGGCTATGGCTACACCTTC.

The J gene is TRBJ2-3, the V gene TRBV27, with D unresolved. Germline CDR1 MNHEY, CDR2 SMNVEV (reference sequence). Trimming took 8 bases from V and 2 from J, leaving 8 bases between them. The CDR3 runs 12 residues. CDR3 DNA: TGTGCCAGCCGACCCACCACAGATACGCAGTATTTT. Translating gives CASRPTTDTQYF.

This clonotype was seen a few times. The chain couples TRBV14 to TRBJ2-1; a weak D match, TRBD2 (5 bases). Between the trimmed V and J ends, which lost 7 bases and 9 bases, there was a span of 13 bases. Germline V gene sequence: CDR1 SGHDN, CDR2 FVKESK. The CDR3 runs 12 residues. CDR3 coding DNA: TGTGCCAGCACCCACGACCGGGGTGAGCAGTTCTTC. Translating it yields CASTHDRGEQFF.

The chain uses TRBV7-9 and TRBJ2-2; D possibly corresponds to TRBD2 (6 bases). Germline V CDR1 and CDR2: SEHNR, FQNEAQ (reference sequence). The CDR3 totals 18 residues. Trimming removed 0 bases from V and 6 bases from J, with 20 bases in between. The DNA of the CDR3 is TGTGCCAGCAGCTTAGCTTCAGCGGGCCTGATTCCAGCCGGGGAGCTGTTTTTT. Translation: CASSLASAGLIPAGELFF.

CDR3: CSARVLAGAGELFF. CDR3 in DNA: TGCAGTGCTAGAGTATTAGCGGGAGCCGGGGAGCTGTTTTTT. V and J are TRBV20-1 and TRBJ2-2; 9 nucleotides agree with TRBD2. The germline CDR1 and CDR2 sequences are DFQATT and SNEGSKA (reference sequence). This CDR3 spans 14 amino acids. J was trimmed by 6 bases and V by 1 base; bases with no gene match: 3.

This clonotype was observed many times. CDR3 amino acids: CASSRLEGQFF. The CDR3, as DNA: TGTGCCAGCTCACGTCTCGAAGGGCAGTTCTTC. The rearrangement links TRBV18 to TRBJ2-1; D is uncertain. Germline CDR1 reads KGHSH; CDR2 reads LQKENI. CDR3 length: 11 amino acids. Trimming cost V 4 bases and J 12 bases, with 10 bases left between them.

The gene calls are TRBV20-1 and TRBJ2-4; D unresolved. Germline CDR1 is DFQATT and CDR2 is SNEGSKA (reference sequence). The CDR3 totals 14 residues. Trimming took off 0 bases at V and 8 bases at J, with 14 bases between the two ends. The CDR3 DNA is TGCAGTGCTAGAGATCTTGGGCAGGTCTACATTCAGTACTTC. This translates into CSARDLGQVYIQYF.

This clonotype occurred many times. Here the CDR3 reads CAWAGQPYEQYF. Here the CDR3 DNA reads TGTGCCTGGGCGGGACAGCCCTACGAGCAGTACTTC. The chain recombines TRBV30 with TRBJ2-7; TRBD1 is a possible D gene (7 bases). The germline V gene encodes CDR1 GTSNPN and CDR2 SVGIG (reference sequence). The V end lost 5 bases, the J end lost 2 bases, and 10 bases lay between the germline ends. The CDR3 is made up of 12 amino acids.

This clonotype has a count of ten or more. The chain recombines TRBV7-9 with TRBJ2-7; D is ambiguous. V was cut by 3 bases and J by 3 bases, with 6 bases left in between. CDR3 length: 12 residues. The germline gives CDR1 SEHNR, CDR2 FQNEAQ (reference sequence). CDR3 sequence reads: CASSLQDYEQYF. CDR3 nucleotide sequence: TGTGCCAGCAGCTTGCAGGACTACGAGCAGTACTTC.

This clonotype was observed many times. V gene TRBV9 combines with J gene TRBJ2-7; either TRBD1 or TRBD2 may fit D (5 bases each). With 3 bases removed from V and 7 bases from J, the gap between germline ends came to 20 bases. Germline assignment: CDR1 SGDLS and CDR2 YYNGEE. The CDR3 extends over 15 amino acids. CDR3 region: CASSGIHGAGQEQYF. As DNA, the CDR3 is TGTGCCAGCAGCGGAATACACGGGGCTGGGCAGGAGCAGTACTTC. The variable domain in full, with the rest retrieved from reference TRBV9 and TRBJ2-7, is DSGVTQTPKHLITATGQRVTLRCSPRSGDLSVYWYQQSLDQGLQFLIQYYNGEERAKGNILERFSAQQFPDLHSELNLSSLELGDSALYFCASSGIHGAGQEQYFGPGTRLTVT.

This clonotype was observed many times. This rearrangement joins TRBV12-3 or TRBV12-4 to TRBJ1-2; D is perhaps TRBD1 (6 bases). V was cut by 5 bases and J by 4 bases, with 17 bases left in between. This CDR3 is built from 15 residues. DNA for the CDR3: TGTGCCAGCAGTAGACCGGAGACAGGCCCCTATGGCTACACCTTC. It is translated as CASSRPETGPYGYTF.

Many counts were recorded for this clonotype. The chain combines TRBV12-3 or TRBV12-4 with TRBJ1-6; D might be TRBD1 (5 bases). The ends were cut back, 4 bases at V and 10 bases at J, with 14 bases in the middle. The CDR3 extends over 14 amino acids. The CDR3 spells CASSSQGVGSPLHF. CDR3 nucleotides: TGTGCCAGCAGTTCTCAGGGAGTGGGGTCACCCCTCCACTTT.

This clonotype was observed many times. The CDR3 DNA reads TGTGCCAGCAGCTTAGTGTATGTTCCGGCTTCTTCTAGCACAGATACGCAGTATTTT. Translation: CASSLVYVPASSSTDTQYF. This sequence joins TRBV11-2 and TRBJ2-3; D remains unclear. Looked up from germline, CDR1 is SGHAT and CDR2 is FQNNGV. This CDR3 is built from 19 residues. V was cut by 1 base and J by 0 bases, with 20 bases left in between.

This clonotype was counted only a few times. The CDR3 DNA reads as TGCGCCAGCAGCGCGGGACAGCTTGGCAATGAGCAGTTCTTC. It is translated as CASSAGQLGNEQFF. The chain joins TRBV5-1 to TRBJ2-1, with D maybe TRBD1 (7 bases). The CDR3 is 14 amino acids. CDR1 is SGHRS, CDR2 YFSETQ, per germline. Between the trimmed V and J ends, which lost 4 bases and 6 bases, there was a span of 14 bases.

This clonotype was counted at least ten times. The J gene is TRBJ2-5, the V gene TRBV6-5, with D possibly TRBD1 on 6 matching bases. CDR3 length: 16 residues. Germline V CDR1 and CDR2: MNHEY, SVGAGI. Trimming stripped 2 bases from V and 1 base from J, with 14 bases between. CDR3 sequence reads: CASSYRQGLIQETQYF. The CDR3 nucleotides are TGTGCCAGCAGTTACAGGCAGGGGCTAATCCAAGAGACCCAGTACTTC.

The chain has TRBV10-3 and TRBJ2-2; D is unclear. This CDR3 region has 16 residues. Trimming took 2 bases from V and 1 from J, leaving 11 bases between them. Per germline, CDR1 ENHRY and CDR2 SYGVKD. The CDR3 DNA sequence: TGTGCCATCAGTGAGGGTTTCCCCAGGAACACCGGGGAGCTGTTTTTT. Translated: CAISEGFPRNTGELFF.

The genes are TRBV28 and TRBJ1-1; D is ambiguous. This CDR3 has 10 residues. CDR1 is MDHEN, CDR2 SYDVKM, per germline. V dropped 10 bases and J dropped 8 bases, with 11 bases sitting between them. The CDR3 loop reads CATRRQEAFF. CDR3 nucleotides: TGTGCCACCCGACGGCAAGAAGCTTTCTTT.

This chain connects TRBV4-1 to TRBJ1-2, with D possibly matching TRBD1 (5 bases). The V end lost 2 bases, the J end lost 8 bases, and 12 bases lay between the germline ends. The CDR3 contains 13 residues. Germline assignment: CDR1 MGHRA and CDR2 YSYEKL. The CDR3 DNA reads TGCGCCAGCAGCCAAACGAGGGGAAGGGGCTACACCTTC. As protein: CASSQTRGRGYTF.

As DNA, the CDR3 is TGTGCCAGCAGTTTAAAATTCACTGAGCAGTTCTTC. Amino acids: CASSLKFTEQFF. The chain uses TRBV28 and TRBJ2-1; D unclear. The CDR3 has 12 residues. V dropped 2 bases and J dropped 9 bases, with 8 bases sitting between them. Germline CDR1 is MDHEN and CDR2 is SYDVKM.